This TCR beta chain originates from a study of early T cells in non-severe SARS-CoV-2 infection. Study-level information: Sequencing input comprised bulk RNA from unsorted whole blood; chain pairing was not available. Study-wide results and caveats: VDJdb-based matching was biased toward anti-spike CD8 responses and missed private and CD4 specificities.

This clonotype was found a few times. Its antigen remains unknown. Separate cDNA molecules each had unique molecular identifiers attached to them. Each CDR3 protein is one row after TCRdb ran MiXCR on the 5' RACE reads. The sample includes 100,000 to 120,000 distinct CDR3 sequences, about 12% of them seen just once. The germline gives CDR1 SGHRS, CDR2 YFSETQ. V was cut by 6 bases and J by 0 bases, with 12 bases left in between. CDR3 length: 14 residues. The sample was whole blood, taken at baseline. The origin of this receptor is an adult who was a healthcare worker with PCR-confirmed SARS-CoV-2 infection or an uninfected control (not recorded which). The chain couples TRBV5-1 to TRBJ1-1, with D possibly being TRBD1 (5 bases). The CDR3 bases are TGCGCCAGCACCCCCGGGACGGTGAACACTGAAGCTTTCTTT. It is translated as CASTPGTVNTEAFF.